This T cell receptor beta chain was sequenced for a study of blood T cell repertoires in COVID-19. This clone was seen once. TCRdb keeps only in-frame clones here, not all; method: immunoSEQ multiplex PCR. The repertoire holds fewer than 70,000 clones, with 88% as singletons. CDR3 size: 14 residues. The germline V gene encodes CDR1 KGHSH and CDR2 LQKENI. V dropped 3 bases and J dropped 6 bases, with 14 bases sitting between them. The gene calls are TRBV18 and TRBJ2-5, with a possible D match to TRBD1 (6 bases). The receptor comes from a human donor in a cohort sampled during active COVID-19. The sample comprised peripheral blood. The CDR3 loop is CASSPNGQSQTQYF. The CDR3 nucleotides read TGTGCCAGCTCACCCAACGGACAGTCACAGACCCAGTACTTC.